This TCR beta chain was captured by sequencing in a study of CD8 T cells in Susac syndrome. This CDR3 contains 13 residues. Germline CDR1 is GTSNPN and CDR2 is SVGIG (reference sequence). V was clipped by 1 base and J by 9 bases, with 13 bases between them. CD8+ and CD4+ T cells circulating in blood were sequenced for TCR beta. TEMRA cells were enriched by FACS, while CD8+ and CD4+ T cells were obtained through a negative isolation that was performed magnetically. Random hexamers primed reverse transcription of about 0.5 to 1 ug RNA. MiXCR, run by TCRdb on the immunoSEQ multiplex PCR reads, gives a single entry per CDR3 protein. Of about 300,000 distinct CDR3 sequences listed, about 90% are singletons.

The sample was CD4+ T cells from PBMCs. The clonotype comes from a human donor with multiple sclerosis. This rearrangement joins TRBV30 to TRBJ1-5, with D perhaps matching TRBD1 (5 bases). The chain's CDR3 is CAWSGQSLRPQHF. As DNA, the CDR3 is TGTGCCTGGAGTGGACAGAGCCTTCGGCCCCAGCATTTT.